This TCR beta chain was sequenced for a study of blood T cell repertoires in COVID-19. Original processing notes: It was from reference gene primer amplification that nucleated cell counts were estimated. This table comes from immunoSEQ multiplex PCR, and its TCRdb copy is limited to in-frame clones, with some not included. V and J calls and clone size are given by that table; D and trimming were obtained from the DNA. The table records 50,000 or so clones, around nine tenths of them present only once. This CDR3 comprises 14 residues. Per the germline V gene, CDR1 is SGHDT and CDR2 is YYEEEE. Trimming stripped 0 bases from V and 5 bases from J, with 12 bases between.

The rearrangement links TRBV5-6 to TRBJ2-7; D is perhaps TRBD1 (6 bases). This sequence originates from a man aged 45-65 years with active COVID-19. The source material was peripheral blood. The DNA for the CDR3 is TGTGCCAGCAGCTTGGGGGGGCATAAGGACGAGCAGTACTTC. Translation: CASSLGGHKDEQYF.